The sequence of this T cell receptor beta chain was determined in a study of blood T cell repertoires in COVID-19. The wider study: Italy, Spain and the United States were the sources of the convalescent and acute COVID-19 samples. In each case, the material was cDNA or gDNA derived from T cells, B-cell-depleted T cells, or PBMCs.

The CDR3 sequence is 15 residues long. Germline CDR1 reads LGHNA; CDR2 reads YNFKEQ. The V and J ends lost 4 bases and 0 bases respectively, with 10 bases between them. The protocol was immunoSEQ multiplex PCR, while the TCRdb copy is restricted to in-frame clones and leaves out a portion. The sample lists about 240,000 clones; approximately 80% were seen once. Material: peripheral blood. The chain uses TRBV4-2 and TRBJ1-5; D not certain. The source of this sequence is a woman aged 70-85 years with acute or convalescent COVID-19. Here the CDR3 DNA reads TGTGCCAGCAGCCTCTCAGCGTATAGCAATCAGCCCCAGCATTTT. This sequence encodes CASSLSAYSNQPQHF.